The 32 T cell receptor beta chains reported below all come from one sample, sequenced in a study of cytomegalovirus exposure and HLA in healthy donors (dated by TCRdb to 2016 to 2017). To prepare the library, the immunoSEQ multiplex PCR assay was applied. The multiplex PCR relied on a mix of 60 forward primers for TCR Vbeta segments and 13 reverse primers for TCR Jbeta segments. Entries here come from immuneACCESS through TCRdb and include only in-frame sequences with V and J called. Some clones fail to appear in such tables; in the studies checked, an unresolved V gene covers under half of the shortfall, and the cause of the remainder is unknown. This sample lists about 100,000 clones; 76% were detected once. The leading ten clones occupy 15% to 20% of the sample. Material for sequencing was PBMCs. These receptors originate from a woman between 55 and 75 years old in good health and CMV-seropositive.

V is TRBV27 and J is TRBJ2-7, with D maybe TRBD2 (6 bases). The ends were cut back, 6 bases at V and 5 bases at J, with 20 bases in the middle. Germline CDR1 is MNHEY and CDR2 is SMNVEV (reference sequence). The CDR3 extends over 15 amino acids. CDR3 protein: CASSPWGERRNEQYF. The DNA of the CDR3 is TGTGCCAGCAGCCCTTGGGGGGAACGCAGAAACGAGCAGTACTTC.

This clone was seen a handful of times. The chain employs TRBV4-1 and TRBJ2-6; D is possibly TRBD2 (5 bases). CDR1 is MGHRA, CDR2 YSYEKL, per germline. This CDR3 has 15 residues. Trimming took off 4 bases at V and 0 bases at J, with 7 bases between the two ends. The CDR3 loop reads CASSLGSSGANVLTF. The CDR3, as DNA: TGCGCCAGCAGCCTAGGGAGCTCTGGGGCCAACGTCCTGACTTTC.

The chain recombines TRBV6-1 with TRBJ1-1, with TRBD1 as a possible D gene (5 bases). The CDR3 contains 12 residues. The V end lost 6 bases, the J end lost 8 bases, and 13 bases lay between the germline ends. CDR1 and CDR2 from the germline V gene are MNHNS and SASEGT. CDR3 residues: CASRETADEAFF. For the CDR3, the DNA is TGTGCCAGCAGAGAGACAGCCGACGAAGCTTTCTTT.

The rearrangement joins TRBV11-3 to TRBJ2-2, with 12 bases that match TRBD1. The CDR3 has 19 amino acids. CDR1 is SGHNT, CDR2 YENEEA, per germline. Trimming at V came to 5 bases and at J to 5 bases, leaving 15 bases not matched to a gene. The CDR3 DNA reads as TGTGCCAGCAGCACCTCATGGGGGACAGGGGGCAGGAGGACCGGGGAGCTGTTTTTT. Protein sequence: CASSTSWGTGGRRTGELFF.

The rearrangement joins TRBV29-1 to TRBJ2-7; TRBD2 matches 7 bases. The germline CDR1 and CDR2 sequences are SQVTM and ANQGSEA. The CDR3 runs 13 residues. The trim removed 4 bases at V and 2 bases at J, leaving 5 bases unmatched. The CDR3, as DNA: TGCAGCGTTGGAGGGGCGGGGGCCTACGAGCAGTACTTC. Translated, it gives CSVGGAGAYEQYF.

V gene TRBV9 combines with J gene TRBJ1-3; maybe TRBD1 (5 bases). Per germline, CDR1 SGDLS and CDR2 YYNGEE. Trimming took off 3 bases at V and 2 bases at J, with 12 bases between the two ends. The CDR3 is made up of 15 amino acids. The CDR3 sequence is CASSAWGGTGNTIYF. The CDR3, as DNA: TGTGCCAGCAGCGCCTGGGGGGGGACTGGAAACACCATATATTTT.

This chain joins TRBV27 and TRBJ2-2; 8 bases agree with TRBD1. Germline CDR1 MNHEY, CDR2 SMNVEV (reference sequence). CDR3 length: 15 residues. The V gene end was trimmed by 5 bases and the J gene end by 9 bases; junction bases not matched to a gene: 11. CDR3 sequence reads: CASSRGQVLSRELFF. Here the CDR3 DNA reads TGTGCCAGCAGTCGGGGACAGGTACTATCCAGGGAGCTGTTTTTT.

CDR3 loop: CASTPTTGVLEKLFF. The CDR3 DNA reads as TGTGCCAGTACCCCTACCACAGGGGTTTTAGAAAAACTGTTTTTT. The gene calls are TRBV19 and TRBJ1-4, with 7 bases identical to TRBD1. This CDR3 region has 15 residues. The germline V gene has CDR1 LNHDA and CDR2 SQIVND (reference sequence). The junction had 13 bases not matched to a gene; V was cut back by 7 bases and J by 8 bases.

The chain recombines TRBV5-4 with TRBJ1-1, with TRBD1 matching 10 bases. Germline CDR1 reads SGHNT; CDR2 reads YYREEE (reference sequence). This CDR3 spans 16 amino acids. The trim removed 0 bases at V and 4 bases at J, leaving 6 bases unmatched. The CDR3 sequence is CASSLAGQGGFTEAFF. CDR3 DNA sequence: TGTGCCAGCAGCTTGGCAGGACAGGGGGGATTCACTGAAGCTTTCTTT.

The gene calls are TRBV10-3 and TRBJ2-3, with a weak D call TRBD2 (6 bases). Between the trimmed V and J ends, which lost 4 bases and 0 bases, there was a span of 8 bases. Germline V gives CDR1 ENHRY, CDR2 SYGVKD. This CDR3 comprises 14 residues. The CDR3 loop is CAISGGVSTDTQYF. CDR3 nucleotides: TGTGCCATCAGTGGGGGGGTAAGCACAGATACGCAGTATTTT.

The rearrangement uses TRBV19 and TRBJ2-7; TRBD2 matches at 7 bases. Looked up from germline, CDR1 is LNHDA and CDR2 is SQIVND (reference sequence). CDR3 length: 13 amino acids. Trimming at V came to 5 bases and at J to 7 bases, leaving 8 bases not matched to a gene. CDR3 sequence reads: CASSVGLRGEQYF. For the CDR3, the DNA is TGTGCCAGTAGTGTGGGACTACGGGGGGAGCAGTACTTC. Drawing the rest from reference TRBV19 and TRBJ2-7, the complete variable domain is DGGITQSPKYLFRKEGQNVTLSCEQNLNHDAMYWYRQDPGQGLRLIYYSQIVNDFQKGDIAEGYSVSREKKESFPLTVTSAQKNPTAFYLCASSVGLRGEQYFGPGTRLTVT.

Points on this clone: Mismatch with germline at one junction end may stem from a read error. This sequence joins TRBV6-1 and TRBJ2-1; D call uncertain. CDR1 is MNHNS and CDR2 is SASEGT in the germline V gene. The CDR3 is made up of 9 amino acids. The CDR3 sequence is CASNNVQFF. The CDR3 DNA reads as TGTGCCAGTAACAATGTGCAGTTCTTC.

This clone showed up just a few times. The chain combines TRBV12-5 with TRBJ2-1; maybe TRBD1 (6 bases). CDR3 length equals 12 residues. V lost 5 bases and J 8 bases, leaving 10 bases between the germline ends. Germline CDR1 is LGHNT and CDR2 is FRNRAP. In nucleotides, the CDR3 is TGTGCTAGTGGTGTACAGGGAGATGAGCAGTTCTTC. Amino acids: CASGVQGDEQFF. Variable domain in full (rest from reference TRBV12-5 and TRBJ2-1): DARVTQTPRHKVTEMGQEVTMRCQPILGHNTVFWYRQTMMQGLELLAYFRNRAPLDDSGMPKDRFSAEMPDATLATLKIQPSEPRDSAVYFCASGVQGDEQFFGPGTRLTVL.

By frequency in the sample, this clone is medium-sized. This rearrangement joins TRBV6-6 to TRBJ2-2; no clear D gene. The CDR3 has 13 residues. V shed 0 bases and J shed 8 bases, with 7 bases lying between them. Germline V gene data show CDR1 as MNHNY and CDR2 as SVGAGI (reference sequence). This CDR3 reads CASSYSLAGELFF. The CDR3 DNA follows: TGTGCCAGCAGTTACTCGTTGGCTGGGGAGCTGTTTTTT.

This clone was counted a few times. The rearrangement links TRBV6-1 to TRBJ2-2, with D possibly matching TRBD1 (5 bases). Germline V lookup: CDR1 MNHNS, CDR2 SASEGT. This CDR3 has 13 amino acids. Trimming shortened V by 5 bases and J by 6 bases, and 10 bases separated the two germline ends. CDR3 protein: CASSLGLAGELFF. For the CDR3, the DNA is TGTGCCAGCAGTCTGGGGCTGGCCGGGGAGCTGTTTTTT.

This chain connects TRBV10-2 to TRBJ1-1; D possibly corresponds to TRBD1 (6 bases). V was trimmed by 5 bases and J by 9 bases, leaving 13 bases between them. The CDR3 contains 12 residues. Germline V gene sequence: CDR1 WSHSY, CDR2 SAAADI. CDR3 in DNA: TGCGCCAGCAGTAAACAGGGAAACAAAGCTTTCTTT. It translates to CASSKQGNKAFF.

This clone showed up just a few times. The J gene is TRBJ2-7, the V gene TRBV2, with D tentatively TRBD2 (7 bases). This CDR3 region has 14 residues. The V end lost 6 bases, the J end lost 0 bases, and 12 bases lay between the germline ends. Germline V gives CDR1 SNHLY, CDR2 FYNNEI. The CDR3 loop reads CASRGGRDSYEQYF. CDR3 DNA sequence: TGTGCCAGCAGGGGGGGGCGGGACTCCTACGAGCAGTACTTC.

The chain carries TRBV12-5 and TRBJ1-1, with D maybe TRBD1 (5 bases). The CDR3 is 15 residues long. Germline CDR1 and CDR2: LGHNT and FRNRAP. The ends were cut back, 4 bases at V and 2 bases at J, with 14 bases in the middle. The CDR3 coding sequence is TGTGCTAGTGGTTGGGGACTCGAAGCCAACACTGAAGCTTTCTTT. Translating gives CASGWGLEANTEAFF.

CDR3 DNA sequence: TGCGCCAGCAGCTTGGATCCAGGGGAGATCTACGAGCAGTACTTC. Protein sequence: CASSLDPGEIYEQYF. The chain has TRBV5-1 and TRBJ2-7; tentative D call: TRBD1 (6 bases). Deletions cut 0 bases from V and 3 bases from J, with 13 bases between. The CDR3 length is 15 residues. The germline gives CDR1 SGHRS, CDR2 YFSETQ.

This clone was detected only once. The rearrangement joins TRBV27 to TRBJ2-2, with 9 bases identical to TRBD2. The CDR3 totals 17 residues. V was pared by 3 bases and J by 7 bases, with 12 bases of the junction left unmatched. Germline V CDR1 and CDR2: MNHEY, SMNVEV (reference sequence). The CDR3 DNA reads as TGTGCCAGCAGTTTTCCCCGGACTAGCGAATCGGTCGGGGAGCTGTTTTTT. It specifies CASSFPRTSESVGELFF.

CDR3 sequence (DNA): TGTGCCAGCAGTCGGACTTACTCTGGGGCCAACGTCCTGACTTTC. Encoded protein: CASSRTYSGANVLTF. The chain recombines TRBV4-2 with TRBJ2-6, with TRBD2 as a possible D gene (5 bases). Trimming stripped 6 bases from V and 0 bases from J, with 9 bases between. The germline gives CDR1 LGHNA, CDR2 YNFKEQ. The CDR3 consists of 15 residues.

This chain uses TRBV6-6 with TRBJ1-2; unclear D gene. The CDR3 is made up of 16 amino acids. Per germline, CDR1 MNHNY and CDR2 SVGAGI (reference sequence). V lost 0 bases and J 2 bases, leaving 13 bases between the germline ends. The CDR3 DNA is TGTGCCAGCAGTTACTCGTTGTCAGGAGGGAACTATGGCTACACCTTC. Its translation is CASSYSLSGGNYGYTF.

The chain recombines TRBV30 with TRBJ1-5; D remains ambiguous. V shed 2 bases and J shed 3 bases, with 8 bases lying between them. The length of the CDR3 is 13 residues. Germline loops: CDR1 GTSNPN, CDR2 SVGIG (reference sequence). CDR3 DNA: TGTGCCTGGAGTTTAGCCTACAATCAGCCCCAGCATTTT. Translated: CAWSLAYNQPQHF.

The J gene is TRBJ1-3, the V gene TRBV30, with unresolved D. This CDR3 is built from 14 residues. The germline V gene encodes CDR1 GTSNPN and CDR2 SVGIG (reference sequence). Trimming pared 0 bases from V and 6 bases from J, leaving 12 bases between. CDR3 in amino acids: CAWSVNGGLNTIYF. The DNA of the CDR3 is TGTGCCTGGAGTGTTAATGGCGGGCTAAACACCATATATTTT.

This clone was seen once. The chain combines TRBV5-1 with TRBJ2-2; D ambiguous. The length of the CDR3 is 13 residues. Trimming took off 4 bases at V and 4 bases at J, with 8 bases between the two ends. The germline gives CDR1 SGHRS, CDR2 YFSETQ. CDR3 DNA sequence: TGCGCCAGCAGCCCCCGAGGCACCGGGGAGCTGTTTTTT. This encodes CASSPRGTGELFF.

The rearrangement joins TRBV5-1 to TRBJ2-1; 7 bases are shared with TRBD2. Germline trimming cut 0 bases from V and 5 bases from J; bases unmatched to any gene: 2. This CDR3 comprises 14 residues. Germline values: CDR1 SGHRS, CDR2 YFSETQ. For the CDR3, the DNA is TGCGCCAGCAGCTTGGGGGGACTAAACAATGAGCAGTTCTTC. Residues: CASSLGGLNNEQFF. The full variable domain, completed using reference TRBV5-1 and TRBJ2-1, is KAGVTQTPRYLIKTRGQQVTLSCSPISGHRSVSWYQQTPGQGLQFLFEYFSETQRNKGNFPGRFSGRQFSNSRSEMNVSTLELGDSALYLCASSLGGLNNEQFFGPGTRLTVL.

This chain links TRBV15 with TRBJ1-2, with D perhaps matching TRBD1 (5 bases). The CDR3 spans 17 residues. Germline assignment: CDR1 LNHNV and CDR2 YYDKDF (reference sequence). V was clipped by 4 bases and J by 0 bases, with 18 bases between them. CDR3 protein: CATSTTSGLGANYGYTF. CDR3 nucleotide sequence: TGTGCCACCAGCACAACCTCAGGGCTAGGGGCTAACTATGGCTACACCTTC.

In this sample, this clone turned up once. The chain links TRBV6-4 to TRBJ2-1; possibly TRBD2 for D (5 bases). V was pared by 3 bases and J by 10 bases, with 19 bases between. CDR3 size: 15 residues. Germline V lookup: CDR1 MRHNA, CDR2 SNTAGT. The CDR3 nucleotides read TGTGCCAGCAGTGAAGGGAGTTCGGGGTACGAGGAGCAGTTCTTC. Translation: CASSEGSSGYEEQFF.

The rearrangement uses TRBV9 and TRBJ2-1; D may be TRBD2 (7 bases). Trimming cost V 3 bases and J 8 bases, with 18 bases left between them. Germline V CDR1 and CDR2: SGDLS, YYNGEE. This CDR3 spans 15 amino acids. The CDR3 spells CASSEGGASGDEQFF. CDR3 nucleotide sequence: TGTGCCAGCAGCGAGGGGGGGGCATCCGGGGATGAGCAGTTCTTC.

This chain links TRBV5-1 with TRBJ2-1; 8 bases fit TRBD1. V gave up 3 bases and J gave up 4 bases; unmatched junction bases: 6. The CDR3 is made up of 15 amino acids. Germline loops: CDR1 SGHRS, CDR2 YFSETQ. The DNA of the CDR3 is TGCGCCAGCAGCTCCCAGGGGGCGTCTTACAATGAGCAGTTCTTC. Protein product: CASSSQGASYNEQFF.

The CDR3: CASSFSGKRNNEQFF. CDR3 coding DNA: TGTGCCAGCAGCTTCAGCGGGAAGAGGAACAATGAGCAGTTCTTC. The gene calls are TRBV7-9 and TRBJ2-1; 7 bases are a match to TRBD2. The CDR3 runs to 15 residues. Trimming took 3 bases from V and 5 from J; bases not matched to a gene: 7. The germline CDR1 and CDR2 sequences are SEHNR and FQNEAQ (reference sequence).

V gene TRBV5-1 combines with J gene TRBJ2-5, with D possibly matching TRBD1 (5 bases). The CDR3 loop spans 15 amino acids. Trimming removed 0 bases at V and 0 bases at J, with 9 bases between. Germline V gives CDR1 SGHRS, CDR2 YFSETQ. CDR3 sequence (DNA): TGCGCCAGCAGCTTGGGGACATCTAACCAAGAGACCCAGTACTTC. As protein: CASSLGTSNQETQYF.